This TCR beta chain was identified during a study of blood T cell repertoires in COVID-19. Study information: The United States, Italy and Spain supplied acute and convalescent COVID-19 samples. Sources were T cells, B-cell-depleted T cells, or PBMCs; the material itself was cDNA or gDNA.

Patients from Seattle were sampled longitudinally, starting during active infection. V lost 1 base and J 8 bases, leaving 14 bases between the germline ends. The CDR3 spans 15 residues. Germline V gives CDR1 SSHAT, CDR2 FNYEAQ (reference sequence). Study processing details: Cell counts per sample came from amplifying reference gene primers. Produced via immunoSEQ multiplex PCR; TCRdb's table is partial and in-frame only. V, J and clone size are taken as reported in that table, and D and trimming were inferred from the DNA itself. The sample yields tens of thousands of clones, over 65% seen once. The chain joins TRBV7-7 to TRBJ1-4; the D is unclear. The TCR was taken from a man older than 75 with COVID-19, enrolled during active disease. Sequenced input: peripheral blood. CDR3 loop: CASSLGWGGGEKLFF. In nucleotides, the CDR3 is TGTGCCAGCAGCTTAGGTTGGGGAGGTGGGGAAAAACTGTTTTTT.